These 21 T cell receptor beta chains came from one sample sequenced in a study of CD8+ T cells in alopecia areata. Reverse transcription of extracted RNA yielded cDNA, which provided the sequencing template. Generated by immunoSEQ multiplex PCR, the TCRdb table keeps only in-frame clones and is missing some. The sample holds some 150,000 clones, 62% seen once. Sequencing was performed on CD8+ T cells sorted from blood. These receptors were collected from a human donor in good health.

The V gene is TRBV7-9, the J gene TRBJ2-7, with D possibly matching TRBD1 (6 bases). Trimming removed 1 base at V and 6 bases at J, with 13 bases between. There are 14 residues in the CDR3. Per the germline V gene, CDR1 is SEHNR and CDR2 is FQNEAQ (reference sequence). DNA for the CDR3: TGTGCCAGCAGCTTAGGTCAGGGGTTCGGCGAGCAGTACTTC. Translating it yields CASSLGQGFGEQYF.

The rearrangement links TRBV10-3 to TRBJ2-5, with 11 bases matching TRBD2. V dropped 6 bases and J dropped 0; count of bases not matched to a gene: 3. Germline V lookup: CDR1 ENHRY, CDR2 SYGVKD. CDR3 length equals 15 residues. The DNA for the CDR3 is TGTGCCATCAGCCCGGGACTAGCGGACCAAGAGACCCAGTACTTC. Protein sequence: CAISPGLADQETQYF.

The chain combines TRBV7-3 with TRBJ2-1, with TRBD2 matching over 7 bases. Unmatched junction bases numbered 3, after V lost 0 bases and J lost 7 bases. In germline, CDR1 is SGHTA, CDR2 FQGTGA. The CDR3 covers 14 residues. CDR3 nucleotide sequence: TGTGCCAGCAGCTTAACGGGAGGGCGGAATGAGCAGTTCTTC. Its protein product is CASSLTGGRNEQFF.

This chain's CDR3 is CSVEDQEGYEQYF. The CDR3 DNA reads as TGCAGCGTTGAAGATCAGGAGGGCTACGAGCAGTACTTC. This chain joins TRBV29-1 and TRBJ2-7, with D possibly TRBD2 on 6 matching bases. Trimming left V 0 bases short and J 3 bases short, with 9 bases between. Germline V gene sequence: CDR1 SQVTM, CDR2 ANQGSEA. The CDR3 is 13 amino acids.

CDR3 DNA: TGTGCCAGCAGCGGAGGGGGCGAGGAGGGCACCTTC. Its protein product is CASSGGGEEGTF. The V and J genes are TRBV13 and TRBJ1-2; 7 bases align to TRBD1. The CDR3 consists of 12 residues. Looked up from germline, CDR1 is PRHDT and CDR2 is FYEKMQ (reference sequence). V was clipped by 5 bases and J by 13 bases; unmatched bases: 10. The variable domain in full, with the rest retrieved from reference TRBV13 and TRBJ1-2, is AAGVIQSPRHLIKEKRETATLKCYPIPRHDTVYWYQQGPGQDPQFLISFYEKMQSDKGSIPDRFSAQQFSDYHSELNMSSLELGDSALYFCASSGGGEEGTFGSGTRLTVV.

The chain carries TRBV5-6 and TRBJ1-2, with no clear D. The V end lost 3 bases, the J end lost 4 bases, and 7 bases lay between the germline ends. Germline loops: CDR1 SGHDT, CDR2 YYEEEE. The CDR3 has 12 residues. CDR3 loop: CASSYPAYGYTF. The CDR3 DNA reads TGTGCCAGCAGCTATCCAGCCTATGGCTACACCTTC.

This clone was seen more than once but under ten times. The chain joins TRBV29-1 to TRBJ2-6, with TRBD2 as a possible D gene (5 bases). Trimming took 1 base from V and 0 from J, leaving 10 bases between them. CDR1 and CDR2 (germline): SQVTM, ANQGSEA. The CDR3 extends over 16 amino acids. The CDR3 nucleotides are TGCAGCGTTGAAGTTTCCGAGGGCTCTGGGGCCAACGTCCTGACTTTC. It encodes CSVEVSEGSGANVLTF.

This chain joins TRBV13 and TRBJ2-1, with 7 bases that match TRBD2. The V gene end was trimmed by 6 bases and the J gene end by 0 bases; junction bases not matched to a gene: 5. The CDR3 loop spans 15 amino acids. Germline V gives CDR1 PRHDT, CDR2 FYEKMQ (reference sequence). The CDR3 nucleotides read TGTGCCAGCAGTGACTTAGCGGGCTCCTACAATGAGCAGTTCTTC. The encoded protein is CASSDLAGSYNEQFF.

This clone was seen a handful of times. At one of its ends the junction is not consistent with the germline gene, which may arise from a read error. The chain couples TRBV6-5 to TRBJ2-7; 9 bases line up with TRBD2. Germline CDR1 reads MNHEY; CDR2 reads SVGAGI. The CDR3 extends over 11 amino acids. CDR3 DNA: TGTGCCAGCAGTTCCGAGCGGGAGGAGTTCTTC. Translation gives CASSSEREEFF.

This clone has only a few counts. The chain employs TRBV7-6 and TRBJ2-7; perhaps D is TRBD1 or TRBD2 (5 bases each). Trimming shortened V by 2 bases and J by 2 bases, and 13 bases separated the two germline ends. The germline CDR1 and CDR2 sequences are SGHVS and FNYEAQ. CDR3 length equals 15 residues. This CDR3 is CASSLSQGPAYEQYF. The CDR3, as DNA: TGTGCCAGCAGCTTAAGCCAGGGACCCGCCTACGAGCAGTACTTC.

This clone has more than one count but fewer than ten. CDR3: CSVPGQVANVLTF. As DNA, the CDR3 is TGCAGCGTCCCAGGGCAGGTGGCCAACGTCCTGACTTTC. The chain has TRBV29-1 and TRBJ2-6, with a weak D call TRBD1 (5 bases). Germline assignment: CDR1 SQVTM and CDR2 ANQGSEA. The V end was cut by 6 bases, the J end by 6 bases, with 12 bases between. This CDR3 has 13 residues.

The rearrangement links TRBV7-3 to TRBJ2-5; 7 bases line up with TRBD1. CDR1 SGHTA and CDR2 FQGTGA come from the germline V gene. V shed 0 bases and J 2 bases; nucleotides not matched to a gene: 6. The CDR3 consists of 16 residues. DNA for the CDR3: TGTGCCAGCAGCTTAACTGGGACAGTTTTACAAGAGACCCAGTACTTC. Protein: CASSLTGTVLQETQYF.

The chain combines TRBV4-1 with TRBJ1-1; D is possibly TRBD1 (6 bases). V was pared by 7 bases and J by 1 base, with 19 bases between. Germline V gives CDR1 MGHRA, CDR2 YSYEKL. CDR3 size: 16 residues. The chain's CDR3 is CASTEGQSLGNTEAFF. CDR3 nucleotide sequence: TGCGCCAGCACAGAGGGACAATCACTCGGGAACACTGAAGCTTTCTTT.

The chain links TRBV27 to TRBJ2-7; TRBD2 is a possible D gene (5 bases). The germline V gene has CDR1 MNHEY and CDR2 SMNVEV (reference sequence). V lost 4 bases and J 2 bases, leaving 9 bases between the germline ends. The CDR3 is 13 amino acids. The CDR3 DNA sequence: TGTGCCAGCAGTTGGAGTAGCGCCTACGAGCAGTACTTC. This encodes CASSWSSAYEQYF.

This clone was detected only a few times. J is TRBJ1-2 and V is TRBV30, with D maybe TRBD1 (5 bases). The CDR3 is 14 amino acids. The germline V gene encodes CDR1 GTSNPN and CDR2 SVGIG (reference sequence). Trimming pared 2 bases from V and 2 bases from J, leaving 12 bases between. The CDR3 bases are TGTGCCTGGAGTTTCTCGTGGGGGAACTATGGCTACACCTTC. It translates to CAWSFSWGNYGYTF.

The chain links TRBV30 to TRBJ2-7; D is unresolved. V was clipped by 4 bases and J by 2 bases, with 18 bases between them. This CDR3 region has 15 residues. In germline, CDR1 is GTSNPN, CDR2 SVGIG (reference sequence). CDR3 DNA sequence: TGTGCCTGGAACCTCCCGGATACCCAGACCTACGAGCAGTACTTC. This gives the protein CAWNLPDTQTYEQYF.

The chain has TRBV5-1 and TRBJ2-1; D call uncertain. Germline V CDR1 and CDR2: SGHRS, YFSETQ. V was pared by 2 bases and J by 7 bases, with 7 bases between. The CDR3 runs 12 residues. CDR3 sequence reads: CASSFTPNEQFF. The CDR3 bases are TGCGCCAGCAGCTTCACTCCGAATGAGCAGTTCTTC.

This clone was detected only a few times. The chain links TRBV29-1 to TRBJ2-6; TRBD1 aligns across 8 bases. V gave up 1 base and J gave up 1 base; unmatched junction bases: 9. Germline values: CDR1 SQVTM, CDR2 ANQGSEA. The CDR3 is made up of 18 amino acids. The CDR3 nucleotides read TGCAGCGTTGAAGTTCGCGGGACAGGTTTGTCTGGGGCCAACGTCCTGACTTTC. This gives the protein CSVEVRGTGLSGANVLTF.

The genes are TRBV29-1 and TRBJ2-1; no clear D gene. This CDR3 has 10 residues. Trimming took 7 bases from V and 12 from J, leaving 13 bases between them. Germline CDR1 reads SQVTM; CDR2 reads ANQGSEA. CDR3 coding DNA: TGCAGCGCCTATTTGGAAGGGCAGTTCTTC. Its protein is CSAYLEGQFF.

The chain employs TRBV11-2 and TRBJ1-2; no reliable D call. Germline CDR1 is SGHAT and CDR2 is FQNNGV. V dropped 5 bases and J dropped 4 bases, with 14 bases sitting between them. This CDR3 is built from 14 residues. DNA for the CDR3: TGTGCCAGCAGCCCGGTGAGAGGGCCCTATGGCTACACCTTC. It is translated as CASSPVRGPYGYTF.

Only a few counts were recorded for this clone. Other DNA sequences in the sample encode the same CDR3. This chain uses TRBV29-1 with TRBJ2-7; 8 bases map to TRBD2. V trimming: 7 bases; J trimming: 3 bases; junction bases outside the gene matches: 2. The CDR3 consists of 11 residues. In germline, CDR1 is SQVTM, CDR2 ANQGSEA. In DNA, the CDR3 is TGCAGCGGAACTAGCGGCTACGAGCAGTACTTC. Translation: CSGTSGYEQYF.